This T cell receptor (beta chain) was identified during a study of cytomegalovirus exposure and HLA in healthy donors. Worth noting for this clone: What it binds is unknown.

Study observations and caveats: According to reports, the classifier identified cytomegalovirus status with high specificity and sensitivity. Among TCR beta chains, those listed as cytomegalovirus-associated numbered more than 150.

Amplification used 60 Vbeta primers and 13 Jbeta primers. Libraries were prepared by immunoSEQ multiplex PCR; TCRdb keeps only in-frame clonotypes and omits some of them. The table has approximately 93,000 clones, about four fifths seen once; the top ten hold 2.5% to 3.5%. Unmatched junction bases numbered 6, after V lost 2 bases and J lost 2 bases. Germline lookup yields CDR1 SGHAT and CDR2 FQDESV (reference sequence). CDR3 length: 17 amino acids. The sequence was collected from a male donor in good health and CMV-seropositive. The gene calls are TRBV11-1 and TRBJ2-2; 9 bases line up with TRBD2. The sample was PBMCs. CDR3 protein: CASSLNSGGLNTGELFF. In DNA, the CDR3 is TGTGCCAGCAGCTTAAATAGCGGGGGCCTAAACACCGGGGAGCTGTTTTTT.